This TCR beta chain was sequenced during a study of cytomegalovirus exposure and HLA in healthy donors. Study outcomes and limitations: The later analysis indicated that the majority of CMV-associated TCR beta chains appeared HLA-restricted.

In its sample, this clone was seen a few times. Its antigen is unknown. Primers included in the PCR were 60 Vbeta and 13 Jbeta primers. Method: immunoSEQ multiplex PCR; TCRdb's copy keeps in-frame clones and lacks some. This sample has hundreds of thousands of clones, with roughly 82% found just once. CDR1 SGHRS and CDR2 YFSETQ come from the germline V gene. J lost 2 bases, V lost 6 bases, and 13 bases had no gene match. This CDR3 spans 16 amino acids. The chain uses TRBV5-1 and TRBJ2-7; TRBD2 matches 8 bases. The TCR originated in a man between 40 and 49 years old in good health and CMV-seropositive. What was sequenced was PBMCs. The CDR3 loop is CASTLGTGRVAYEQYF. DNA of the CDR3: TGCGCCAGCACCCTAGGTACCGGGAGGGTCGCCTACGAGCAGTACTTC. The full variable domain, rest sourced from reference TRBV5-1 and TRBJ2-7, is KAGVTQTPRYLIKTRGQQVTLSCSPISGHRSVSWYQQTPGQGLQFLFEYFSETQRNKGNFPGRFSGRQFSNSRSEMNVSTLELGDSALYLCASTLGTGRVAYEQYFGPGTRLTVT.